The entry below describes one TCR beta chain. Unmatched junction bases numbered 11, after V lost 6 bases and J lost 4 bases. CDR3 length: 15 amino acids. Germline loops: CDR1 SGDLS, CDR2 YYNGEE. The authors ran a second PCR of roughly 6 to 12 cycles using a sample-barcoded 5' primer and a J-beta primer mix. TCRdb used MiXCR to reprocess the 5' RACE reads, holding one entry per CDR3 protein. The repertoire holds fewer than 1,000,000 distinct CDR3 sequences, with about 46% as singletons. The data are from a study of blood T cells in healthy people across ages. The sequence came from a man older than 75 in good health. V gene TRBV9 combines with J gene TRBJ2-5; 8 nucleotides match TRBD1. The specimen sequenced was blood. CDR3 DNA: TGTGCCAGCACCCAAGACAGGGGAGAGGGAGAGACCCAGTACTTC. This gives the protein CASTQDRGEGETQYF. Variable domain in full (rest from reference TRBV9 and TRBJ2-5): DSGVTQTPKHLITATGQRVTLRCSPRSGDLSVYWYQQSLDQGLQFLIQYYNGEERAKGNILERFSAQQFPDLHSELNLSSLELGDSALYFCASTQDRGEGETQYFGPGTRLLVL.